Following are 15 T cell receptor beta chains from one sample sequenced in a study of cytomegalovirus exposure and HLA in healthy donors. Assay used: immunoSEQ multiplex PCR; TCRdb lists only in-frame clones, some missing. The sample lists about 190,000 clones, roughly 80% seen once, with approximately 7% in the top ten. Input material: PBMCs. All receptors derive from a man aged 18 to 29 in good health and CMV-seropositive.

The chain uses TRBV28 and TRBJ2-7; 11 nucleotides line up with TRBD1. Unmatched junction bases numbered 4, after V lost 6 bases and J lost 0 bases. The V gene's germline CDR1 is MDHEN and CDR2 SYDVKM. The CDR3 length is 15 residues. The chain's CDR3 is CASRLGTGGSYEQYF. CDR3 DNA sequence: TGTGCCAGCAGATTAGGGACAGGGGGCTCCTACGAGCAGTACTTC. Drawing the rest from reference TRBV28 and TRBJ2-7, the complete variable domain is DVKVTQSSRYLVKRTGEKVFLECVQDMDHENMFWYRQDPGLGLRLIYFSYDVKMKEKGDIPEGYSVSREKKERFSLILESASTNQTSMYLCASRLGTGGSYEQYFGPGTRLTVT.

The chain recombines TRBV10-2 with TRBJ2-7, with 10 bases identical to TRBD2. Germline CDR1 reads WSHSY; CDR2 reads SAAADI. J gave up 3 bases and V 3 bases, and 14 bases lay outside the gene matches. This CDR3 is 18 amino acids long. In DNA, the CDR3 is TGCGCCAGCAGTGACCCGCTAGCGGGAGCCCCCGTAGGCTACGAGCAGTACTTC. Its translation: CASSDPLAGAPVGYEQYF.

The chain uses TRBV18 and TRBJ1-4; 9 positions match TRBD1. Losses at the gene ends were 1 base for V and 7 bases for J; bases not matched to a gene: 7. Germline lookup yields CDR1 KGHSH and CDR2 LQKENI. The CDR3 loop spans 16 amino acids. CDR3 sequence (DNA): TGTGCCAGCTCACCACAAACAGGGGGCAGAATTGAAAAACTGTTTTTT. Its protein is CASSPQTGGRIEKLFF. Based on the CDR3 plus reference TRBV18 and TRBJ1-4, the full variable domain is NAGVMQNPRHLVRRRGQEARLRCSPMKGHSHVYWYRQLPEEGLKFMVYLQKENIIDESGMPKERFSAEFPKEGPSILRIQQVVRGDSAAYFCASSPQTGGRIEKLFFGSGTQLSVL.

CDR3 region: CASSLVAGEQYF. The CDR3 nucleotides read TGTGCCAGCAGCCTCGTCGCGGGAGAGCAGTACTTC. The V call is TRBV5-4, the J call TRBJ2-7, with D possibly being TRBD2 (6 bases). This CDR3 is built from 12 residues. Between the trimmed V and J ends, which lost 4 bases and 7 bases, there was a span of 12 bases. The V gene's germline CDR1 is SGHNT and CDR2 YYREEE (reference sequence).

This chain uses TRBV15 with TRBJ2-5; 10 bases agree with TRBD2. Germline V gives CDR1 LNHNV, CDR2 YYDKDF (reference sequence). The CDR3 extends over 14 amino acids. V gave up 4 bases and J gave up 10 bases; unmatched junction bases: 9. In DNA form, the CDR3 reads TGTGCCACCAGCAAAGGACTAGCGGAGGCGGACCAGTACTTC. It translates to CATSKGLAEADQYF.

The chain employs TRBV5-6 and TRBJ2-7, with a tentative D call TRBD1 (5 bases). Looked up from germline, CDR1 is SGHDT and CDR2 is YYEEEE. The CDR3 covers 13 residues. With 6 bases removed from V and 2 bases from J, the gap between germline ends came to 12 bases. CDR3 nucleotide sequence: TGTGCCAGCACCCTCCAGGGTACCTACGAGCAGTACTTC. Protein product: CASTLQGTYEQYF.

This clone was counted a single time. The V and J genes are TRBV27 and TRBJ2-7; D is unclear. There are 14 residues in the CDR3. Trimming took off 6 bases at V and 2 bases at J, with 14 bases between the two ends. Germline lookup yields CDR1 MNHEY and CDR2 SMNVEV (reference sequence). CDR3 bases: TGTGCCAGCAGCCAAACGACAACCACCTACGAGCAGTACTTC. This translates into CASSQTTTTYEQYF.

This clone occurred once. The chain employs TRBV7-9 and TRBJ2-7; unclear D gene. CDR3 length: 13 residues. The germline CDR1 and CDR2 sequences are SEHNR and FQNEAQ (reference sequence). The V gene lost 5 bases and the J gene lost 2 bases, with 10 bases spanning the gap. The CDR3 DNA sequence: TGTGCCAGCAGCCAGGCTGACACCTACGAGCAGTACTTC. It translates to CASSQADTYEQYF.

J is TRBJ2-2 and V is TRBV27; tentatively, D is TRBD1 (6 bases). In germline, CDR1 is MNHEY, CDR2 SMNVEV (reference sequence). Trimming shortened V by 5 bases and J by 7 bases, and 11 bases separated the two germline ends. The CDR3 consists of 13 residues. The CDR3 nucleotides are TGTGCCAGCAGTCCACAGGGAGTCGGGGAGCTGTTTTTT. Protein: CASSPQGVGELFF.

This chain joins TRBV7-8 and TRBJ1-2; maybe TRBD1 (5 bases). Germline V gene data show CDR1 as SGHVS and CDR2 as FQNEAQ. Between the trimmed V and J ends, which lost 5 bases and 5 bases, there was a span of 12 bases. CDR3 length equals 13 residues. CDR3 amino acids: CASSTGTAYGYTF. In DNA, the CDR3 is TGTGCCAGCAGCACCGGGACTGCTTATGGCTACACCTTC.

The chain has TRBV28 and TRBJ2-7; perhaps TRBD2 as D (6 bases). V was shortened by 5 bases and J by 9 bases, with 17 bases between the two germline ends. The CDR3 has 13 amino acids. CDR1 MDHEN and CDR2 SYDVKM come from the germline V gene. CDR3 sequence reads: CASSKGLRPVQYF. CDR3 DNA sequence: TGTGCCAGCAGTAAGGGACTTCGGCCCGTGCAGTACTTC.

The V and J genes are TRBV5-1 and TRBJ2-1; 7 nucleotides match TRBD2. Germline V CDR1 and CDR2: SGHRS, YFSETQ. The CDR3 is 12 amino acids. With V trimmed by 5 bases and J by 4 bases, 0 bases remained unmatched. The chain's CDR3 is CASRGGYNEQFF. In DNA, the CDR3 is TGCGCCAGCAGGGGAGGGTACAATGAGCAGTTCTTC. Drawing the rest from reference TRBV5-1 and TRBJ2-1, the complete variable domain is KAGVTQTPRYLIKTRGQQVTLSCSPISGHRSVSWYQQTPGQGLQFLFEYFSETQRNKGNFPGRFSGRQFSNSRSEMNVSTLELGDSALYLCASRGGYNEQFFGPGTRLTVL.

The J gene is TRBJ2-2, the V gene TRBV11-2, with D possibly being TRBD2 (6 bases). The V end was cut by 0 bases, the J end by 2 bases, with 7 bases between. Per germline, CDR1 SGHAT and CDR2 FQNNGV. This CDR3 spans 15 amino acids. CDR3 in DNA: TGTGCCAGCAGCTTAGAGGCGGGAAACACCGGGGAGCTGTTTTTT. This encodes CASSLEAGNTGELFF.

The genes are TRBV7-2 and TRBJ2-1, with 11 bases identical to TRBD2. V lost 5 bases and J lost 0; bases outside the gene matches: 9. The germline CDR1 and CDR2 sequences are SGHTA and FQGNSA. The CDR3 has 18 residues. The chain's CDR3 is CASSTGTSGPISYNEQFF. DNA of the CDR3: TGTGCCAGCAGCACCGGGACTAGCGGCCCTATCTCCTACAATGAGCAGTTCTTC.

V is TRBV7-9 and J is TRBJ1-2; 9 bases align to TRBD1. Germline-derived CDR1 and CDR2 are SEHNR and FQNEAQ (reference sequence). Trimming at V came to 5 bases and at J to 4 bases, leaving 5 bases not matched to a gene. This CDR3 is 14 amino acids long. The CDR3 DNA sequence: TGTGCCAGCAGCGTCACAGGGGGCGGCTATGGCTACACCTTC. Residues: CASSVTGGGYGYTF.